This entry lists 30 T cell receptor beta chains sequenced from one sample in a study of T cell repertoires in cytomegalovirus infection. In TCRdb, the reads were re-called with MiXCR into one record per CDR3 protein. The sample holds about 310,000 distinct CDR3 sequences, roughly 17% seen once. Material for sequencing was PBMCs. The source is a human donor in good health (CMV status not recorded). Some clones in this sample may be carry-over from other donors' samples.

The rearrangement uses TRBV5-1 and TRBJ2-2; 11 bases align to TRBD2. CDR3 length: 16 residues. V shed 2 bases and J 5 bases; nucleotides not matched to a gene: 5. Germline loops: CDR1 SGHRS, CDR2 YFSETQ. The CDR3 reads CASSFPLAGDTGELFF. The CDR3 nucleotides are TGCGCCAGCAGCTTCCCACTAGCGGGGGATACCGGGGAGCTGTTTTTT.

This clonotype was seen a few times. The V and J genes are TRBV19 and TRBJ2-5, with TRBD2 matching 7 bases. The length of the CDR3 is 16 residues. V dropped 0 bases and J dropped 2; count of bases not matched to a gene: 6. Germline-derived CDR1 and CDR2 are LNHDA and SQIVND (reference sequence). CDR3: CASSIDPAGIQETQYF. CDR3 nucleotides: TGTGCCAGTAGTATAGACCCAGCGGGGATACAAGAGACCCAGTACTTC. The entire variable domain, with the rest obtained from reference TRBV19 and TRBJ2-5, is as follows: DGGITQSPKYLFRKEGQNVTLSCEQNLNHDAMYWYRQDPGQGLRLIYYSQIVNDFQKGDIAEGYSVSREKKESFPLTVTSAQKNPTAFYLCASSIDPAGIQETQYFGPGTRLLVL.

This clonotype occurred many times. CDR3 amino acids: CASSLGPAGSTDTQYF. CDR3 nucleotides: TGTGCCAGCAGCTTAGGGCCTGCGGGCAGCACAGATACGCAGTATTTT. J is TRBJ2-3 and V is TRBV7-8; D possibly corresponds to TRBD2 (5 bases). The CDR3 loop spans 16 amino acids. Germline V gene sequence: CDR1 SGHVS, CDR2 FQNEAQ. V was pared by 1 base and J by 0 bases, with 11 bases between.

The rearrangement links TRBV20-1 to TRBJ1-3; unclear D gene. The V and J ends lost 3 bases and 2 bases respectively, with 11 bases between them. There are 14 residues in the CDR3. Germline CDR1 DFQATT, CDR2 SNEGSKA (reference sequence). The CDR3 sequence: CSARQDGAGNTIYF. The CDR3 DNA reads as TGCAGTGCTAGGCAGGACGGAGCTGGAAACACCATATATTTT.

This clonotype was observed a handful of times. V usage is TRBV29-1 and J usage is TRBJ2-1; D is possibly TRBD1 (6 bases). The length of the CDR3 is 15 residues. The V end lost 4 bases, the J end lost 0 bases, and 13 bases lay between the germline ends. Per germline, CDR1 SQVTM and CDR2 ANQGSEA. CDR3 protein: CSVVGKQGSYNEQFF. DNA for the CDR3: TGCAGCGTTGTCGGGAAACAGGGCTCCTACAATGAGCAGTTCTTC.

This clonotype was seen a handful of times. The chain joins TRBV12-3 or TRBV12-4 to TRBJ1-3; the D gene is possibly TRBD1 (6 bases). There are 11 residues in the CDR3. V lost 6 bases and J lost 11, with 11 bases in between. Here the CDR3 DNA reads TGTGCCAGCAGCCGACAGGTTGCCATATATTTT. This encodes CASSRQVAIYF.

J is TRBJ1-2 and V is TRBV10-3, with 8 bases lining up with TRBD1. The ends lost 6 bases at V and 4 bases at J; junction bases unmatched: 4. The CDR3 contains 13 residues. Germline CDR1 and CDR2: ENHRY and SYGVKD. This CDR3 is CAISPGTGYGYTF. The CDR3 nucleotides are TGTGCCATCAGCCCCGGGACAGGCTATGGCTACACCTTC.

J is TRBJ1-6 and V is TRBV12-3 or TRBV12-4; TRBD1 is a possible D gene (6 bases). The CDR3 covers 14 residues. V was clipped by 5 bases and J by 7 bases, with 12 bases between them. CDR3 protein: CASSTQGLNSPLHF. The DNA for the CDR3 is TGTGCCAGCAGTACACAGGGCTTAAATTCACCCCTCCACTTT.

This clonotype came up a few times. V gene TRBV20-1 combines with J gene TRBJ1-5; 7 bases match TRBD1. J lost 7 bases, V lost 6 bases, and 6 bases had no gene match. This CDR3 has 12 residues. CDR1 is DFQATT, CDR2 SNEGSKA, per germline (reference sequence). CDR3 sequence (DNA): TGCAGTGCGACGACAGGGCACCAGCCCCAGCATTTT. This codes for CSATTGHQPQHF.

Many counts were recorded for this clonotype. The CDR3, as DNA: TGTGCCAGCAGTTACTCGAGTGGGGGACAGGGGGGAGAGACCCAGTACTTC. This translates into CASSYSSGGQGGETQYF. The V gene is TRBV6-6, the J gene TRBJ2-5; 11 bases are shared with TRBD1. Germline lookup yields CDR1 MNHNY and CDR2 SVGAGI (reference sequence). V gave up 0 bases and J gave up 4 bases; unmatched junction bases: 7. This CDR3 comprises 17 residues.

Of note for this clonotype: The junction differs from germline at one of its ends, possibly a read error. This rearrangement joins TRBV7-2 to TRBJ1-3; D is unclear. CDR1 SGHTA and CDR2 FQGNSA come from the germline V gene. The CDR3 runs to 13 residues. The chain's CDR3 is CASSLSSGSTIYF. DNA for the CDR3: TGTGCCAGCAGCCTGAGCTCTGGAAGCACCATATATTTT.

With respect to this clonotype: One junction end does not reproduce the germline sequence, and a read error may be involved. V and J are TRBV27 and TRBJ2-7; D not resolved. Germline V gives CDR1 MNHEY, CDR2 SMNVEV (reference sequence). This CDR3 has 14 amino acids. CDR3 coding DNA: TGTGCCAGCAGTTTAGACGGGCAGACGAACGAGCTGTACTTC. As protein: CASSLDGQTNELYF.

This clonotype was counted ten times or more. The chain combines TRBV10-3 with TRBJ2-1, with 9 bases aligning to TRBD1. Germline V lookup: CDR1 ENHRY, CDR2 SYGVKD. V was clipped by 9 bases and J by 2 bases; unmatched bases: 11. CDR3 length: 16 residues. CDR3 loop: CAISRDRDRTYNEQFF. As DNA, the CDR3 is TGTGCCATATCTAGGGACAGGGATAGGACCTACAATGAGCAGTTCTTC.

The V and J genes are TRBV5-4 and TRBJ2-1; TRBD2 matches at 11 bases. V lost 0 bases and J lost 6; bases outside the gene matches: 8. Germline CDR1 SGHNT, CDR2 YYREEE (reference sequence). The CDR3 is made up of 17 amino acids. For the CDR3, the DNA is TGTGCCAGCAGCTTGGGGGCTAGCGGGGGGCCGGGCAATGAGCAGTTCTTC. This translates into CASSLGASGGPGNEQFF.

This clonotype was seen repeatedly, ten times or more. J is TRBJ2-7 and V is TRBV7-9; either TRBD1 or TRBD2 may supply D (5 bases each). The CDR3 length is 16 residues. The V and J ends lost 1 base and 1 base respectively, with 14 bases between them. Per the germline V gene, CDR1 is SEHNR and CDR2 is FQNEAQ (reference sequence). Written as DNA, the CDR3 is TGTGCCAGCAGCTTAGTGGGGACCGTTAGGTCCTACGAGCAGTACTTC. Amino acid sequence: CASSLVGTVRSYEQYF.

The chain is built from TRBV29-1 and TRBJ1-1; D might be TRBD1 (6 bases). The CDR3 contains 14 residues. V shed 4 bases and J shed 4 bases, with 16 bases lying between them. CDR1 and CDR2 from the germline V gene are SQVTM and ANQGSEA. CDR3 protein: CSVGGQRSSTEAFF. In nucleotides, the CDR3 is TGCAGCGTTGGCGGACAGCGGTCGTCCACTGAAGCTTTCTTT.

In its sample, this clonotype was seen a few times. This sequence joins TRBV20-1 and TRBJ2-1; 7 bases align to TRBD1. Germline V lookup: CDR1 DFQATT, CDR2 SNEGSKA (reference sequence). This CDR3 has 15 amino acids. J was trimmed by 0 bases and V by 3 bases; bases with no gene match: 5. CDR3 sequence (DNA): TGCAGTGCTAGGGACAGGATATTCTCCTACAATGAGCAGTTCTTC. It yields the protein CSARDRIFSYNEQFF.

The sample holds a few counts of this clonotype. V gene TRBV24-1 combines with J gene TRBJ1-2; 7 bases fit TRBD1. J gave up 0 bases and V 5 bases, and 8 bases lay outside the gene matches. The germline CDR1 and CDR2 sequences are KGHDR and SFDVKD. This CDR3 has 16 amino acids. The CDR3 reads CATSGPSTGTNYGYTF. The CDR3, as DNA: TGTGCCACCAGTGGACCCTCGACAGGGACTAACTATGGCTACACCTTC.

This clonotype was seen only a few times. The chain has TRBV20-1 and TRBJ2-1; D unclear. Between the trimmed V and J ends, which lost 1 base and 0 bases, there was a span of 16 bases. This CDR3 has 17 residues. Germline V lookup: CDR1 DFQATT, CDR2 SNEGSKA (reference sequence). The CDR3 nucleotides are TGCAGTGCTAGAGTATTTGGGTACCAAAGCTCCTACAATGAGCAGTTCTTC. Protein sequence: CSARVFGYQSSYNEQFF.

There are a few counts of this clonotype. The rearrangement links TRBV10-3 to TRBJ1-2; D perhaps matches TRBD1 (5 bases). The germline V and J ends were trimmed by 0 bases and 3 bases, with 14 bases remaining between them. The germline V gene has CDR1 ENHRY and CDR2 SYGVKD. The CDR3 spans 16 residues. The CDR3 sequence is CAISESGGLGDYGYTF. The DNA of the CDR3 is TGTGCCATCAGTGAGTCGGGGGGTCTCGGCGACTATGGCTACACCTTC.

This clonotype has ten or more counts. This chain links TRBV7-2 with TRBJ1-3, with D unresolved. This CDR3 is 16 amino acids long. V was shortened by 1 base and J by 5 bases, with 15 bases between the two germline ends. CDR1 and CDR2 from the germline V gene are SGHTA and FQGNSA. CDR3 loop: CASSLGGSFWRNTIYF. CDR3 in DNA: TGTGCCAGCAGCTTAGGCGGCTCGTTTTGGAGAAACACCATATATTTT.

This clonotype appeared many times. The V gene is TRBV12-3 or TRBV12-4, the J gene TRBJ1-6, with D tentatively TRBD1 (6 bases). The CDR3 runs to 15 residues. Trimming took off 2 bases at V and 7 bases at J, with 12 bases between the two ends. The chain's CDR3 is CASSLTSGENSPLHF. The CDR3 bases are TGTGCCAGCAGTTTAACATCAGGGGAGAATTCACCCCTCCACTTT.

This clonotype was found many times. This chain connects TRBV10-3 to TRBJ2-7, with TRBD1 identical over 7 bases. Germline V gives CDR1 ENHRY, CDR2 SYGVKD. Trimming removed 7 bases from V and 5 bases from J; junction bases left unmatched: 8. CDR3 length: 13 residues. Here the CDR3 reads CAITDRDRDEQYF. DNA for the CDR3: TGTGCCATCACCGACAGGGATAGAGACGAGCAGTACTTC.

CDR3 in amino acids: CATTNGQNTGELFF. The CDR3 coding sequence is TGTGCCACCACGAACGGACAGAACACCGGGGAGCTGTTTTTT. The chain combines TRBV24-1 with TRBJ2-2, with D perhaps matching TRBD1 (5 bases). The CDR3 is 14 amino acids. V was cut by 8 bases and J by 1 base, with 10 bases left in between. Germline assignment: CDR1 KGHDR and CDR2 SFDVKD.

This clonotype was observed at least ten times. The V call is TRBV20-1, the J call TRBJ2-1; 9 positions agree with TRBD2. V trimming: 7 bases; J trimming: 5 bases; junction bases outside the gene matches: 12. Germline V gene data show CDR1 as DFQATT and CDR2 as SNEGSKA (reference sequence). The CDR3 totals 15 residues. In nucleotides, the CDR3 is TGCAGTGTTCCCATTGGGCGGGGGGGTAACAATGAGCAGTTCTTC. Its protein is CSVPIGRGGNNEQFF.

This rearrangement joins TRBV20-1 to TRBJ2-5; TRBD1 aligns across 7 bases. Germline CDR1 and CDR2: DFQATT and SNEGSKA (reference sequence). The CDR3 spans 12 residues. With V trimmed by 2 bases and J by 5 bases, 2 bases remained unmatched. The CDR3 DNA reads TGCAGTGCTAGATTCAGGGGGGAGACCCAGTACTTC. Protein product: CSARFRGETQYF.

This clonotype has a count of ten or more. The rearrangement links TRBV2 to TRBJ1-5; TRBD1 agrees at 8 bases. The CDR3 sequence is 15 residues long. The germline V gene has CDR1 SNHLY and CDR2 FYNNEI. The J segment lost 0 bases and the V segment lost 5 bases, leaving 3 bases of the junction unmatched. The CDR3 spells CASSLGQASNQPQHF. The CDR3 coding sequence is TGTGCCAGCAGTCTGGGACAGGCTAGCAATCAGCCCCAGCATTTT.

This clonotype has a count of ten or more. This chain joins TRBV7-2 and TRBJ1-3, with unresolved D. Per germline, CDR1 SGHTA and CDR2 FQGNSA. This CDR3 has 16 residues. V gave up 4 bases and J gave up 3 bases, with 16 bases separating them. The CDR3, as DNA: TGTGCCAGCAGCTCCAGTAGCGGCGCGGGTGGAAACACCATATATTTT. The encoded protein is CASSSSSGAGGNTIYF.

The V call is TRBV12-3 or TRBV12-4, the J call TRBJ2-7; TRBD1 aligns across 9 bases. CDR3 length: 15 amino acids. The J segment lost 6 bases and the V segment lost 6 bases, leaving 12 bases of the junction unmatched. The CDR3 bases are TGTGCCAGCAGCCCGTCCGGGACAGGGAGTCTCGAGCAGTACTTC. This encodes CASSPSGTGSLEQYF.

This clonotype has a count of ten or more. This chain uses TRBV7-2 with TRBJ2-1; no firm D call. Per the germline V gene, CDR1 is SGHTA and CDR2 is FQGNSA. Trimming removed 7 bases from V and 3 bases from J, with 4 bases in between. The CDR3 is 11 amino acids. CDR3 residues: CASKDYNEQFF. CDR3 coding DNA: TGTGCCAGCAAGGACTACAATGAGCAGTTCTTC. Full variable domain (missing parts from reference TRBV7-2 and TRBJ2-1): GAGVSQSPSNKVTEKGKDVELRCDPISGHTALYWYRQSLGQGLEFLIYFQGNSAPDKSGLPSDRFSAERTGGSVSTLTIQRTQQEDSAVYLCASKDYNEQFFGPGTRLTVL.